Sequencing of this T cell receptor beta chain was carried out in a study of tumor-infiltrating lymphocytes in localized non-small cell lung cancer. Study results and caveats: Different pieces of the same tissue went to different assays, confounding technical variation with intratumor heterogeneity. Available tissue quantity limited TCR sequencing to a patient subset.

Concerning this clone: Antigen: not known.

The germline gives CDR1 GTSNPN, CDR2 SVGIG (reference sequence). The CDR3 spans 12 residues. The assay was immunoSEQ multiplex PCR, and TCRdb's table has in-frame clones only and misses some. There are over 5,000 clones in the sample; 70% to 75% occur only once, and about 29% lies in the top ten. The chain is built from TRBV30 and TRBJ2-5, with TRBD1 matching 8 bases. The J call is in doubt because the DNA end fits TRBJ2-7 better. Sample: lung tumor tissue. The sequence was collected from a human donor with non-small cell lung cancer. CDR3 DNA: TGTGCCTGGAAAGACAGGGGCTACGAGCAGTACTTC. Its translation: CAWKDRGYEQYF.